This T cell receptor (beta chain) was recovered during a study of graft-versus-host responses after intestinal transplantation. On the study more broadly: Isolated intestinal, liver-intestinal, or multivisceral transplants were what recipients had.

A note on this clone: Its antigen remains unknown.

TCRdb keeps only in-frame clones here, not all; method: immunoSEQ multiplex PCR. The sample lists 30,000 to 40,000 clones; less than 90% were seen once. V gave up 1 base and J gave up 0 bases; unmatched junction bases: 10. This CDR3 is 20 amino acids long. Per the germline V gene, CDR1 is LGHNA and CDR2 is YNFKEQ. General observations from the study: Peak circulating GvH clone levels tracked with early post-transplant HvG declines.

V is TRBV4-2 and J is TRBJ2-2; 11 nucleotides line up with TRBD2. The sequence derives from a human patient who received an intestinal transplant, so some T cells may come from the graft donor. Sequenced material: PBMCs, taken about 1,000 days after transplant. The CDR3, as DNA: TGTGCCAGCAGCCAAGTCTCGACTAGCGGGATGGGTGCGAACACCGGGGAGCTGTTTTTT. Protein: CASSQVSTSGMGANTGELFF.